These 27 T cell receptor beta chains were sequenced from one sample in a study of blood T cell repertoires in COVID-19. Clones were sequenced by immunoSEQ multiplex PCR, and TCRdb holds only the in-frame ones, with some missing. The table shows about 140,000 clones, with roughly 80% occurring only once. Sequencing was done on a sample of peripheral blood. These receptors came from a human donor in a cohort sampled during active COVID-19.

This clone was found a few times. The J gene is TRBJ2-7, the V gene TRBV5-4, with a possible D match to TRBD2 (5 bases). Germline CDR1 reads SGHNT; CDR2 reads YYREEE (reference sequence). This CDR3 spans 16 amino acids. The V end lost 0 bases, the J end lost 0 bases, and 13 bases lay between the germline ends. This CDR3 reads CASSLGGSVPSYEQYF. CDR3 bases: TGTGCCAGCAGCTTGGGAGGGAGCGTCCCCTCCTACGAGCAGTACTTC.

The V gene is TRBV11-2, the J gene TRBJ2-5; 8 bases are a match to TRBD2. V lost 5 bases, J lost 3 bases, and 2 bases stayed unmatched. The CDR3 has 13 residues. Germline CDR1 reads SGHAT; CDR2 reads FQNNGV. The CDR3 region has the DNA TGTGCCAGCAGCCAAGCGGGGGAAGAGACCCAGTACTTC. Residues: CASSQAGEETQYF. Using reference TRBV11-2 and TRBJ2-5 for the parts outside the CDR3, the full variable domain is EAGVAQSPRYKIIEKRQSVAFWCNPISGHATLYWYQQILGQGPKLLIQFQNNGVVDDSQLPKDRFSAERLKGVDSTLKIQPAKLEDSAVYLCASSQAGEETQYFGPGTRLLVL.

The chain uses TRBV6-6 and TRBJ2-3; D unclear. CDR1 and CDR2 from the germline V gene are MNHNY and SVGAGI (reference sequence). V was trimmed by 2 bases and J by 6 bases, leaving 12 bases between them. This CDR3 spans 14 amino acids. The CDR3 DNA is TGTGCCAGCAGTTACAGTGGCCCAGGTGATACGCAGTATTTT. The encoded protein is CASSYSGPGDTQYF.

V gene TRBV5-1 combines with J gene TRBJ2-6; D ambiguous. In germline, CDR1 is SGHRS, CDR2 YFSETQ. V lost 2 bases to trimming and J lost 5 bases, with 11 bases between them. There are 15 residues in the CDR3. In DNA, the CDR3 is TGCGCCAGCAGCTTTCCGCTCCCTAGGGCCAACGTCCTGACTTTC. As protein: CASSFPLPRANVLTF.

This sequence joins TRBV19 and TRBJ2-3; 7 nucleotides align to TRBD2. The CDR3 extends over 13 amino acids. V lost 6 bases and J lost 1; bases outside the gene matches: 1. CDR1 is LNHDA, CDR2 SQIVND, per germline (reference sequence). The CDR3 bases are TGTGCCAGTAGAACTAGCGGCACAGATACGCAGTATTTT. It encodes CASRTSGTDTQYF.

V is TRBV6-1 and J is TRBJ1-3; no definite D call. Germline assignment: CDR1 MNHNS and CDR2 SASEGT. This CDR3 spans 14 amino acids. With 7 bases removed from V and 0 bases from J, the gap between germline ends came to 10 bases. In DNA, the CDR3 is TGTGCCAGCACCCGCCCCGGCTCTGGAAACACCATATATTTT. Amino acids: CASTRPGSGNTIYF.

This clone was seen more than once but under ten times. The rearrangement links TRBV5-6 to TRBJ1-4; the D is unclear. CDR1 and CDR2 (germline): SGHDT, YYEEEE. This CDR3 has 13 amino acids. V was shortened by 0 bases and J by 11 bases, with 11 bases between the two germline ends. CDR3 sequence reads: CASSLAVSGKLFF. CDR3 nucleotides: TGTGCCAGCAGCTTGGCAGTTTCCGGGAAACTGTTTTTT.

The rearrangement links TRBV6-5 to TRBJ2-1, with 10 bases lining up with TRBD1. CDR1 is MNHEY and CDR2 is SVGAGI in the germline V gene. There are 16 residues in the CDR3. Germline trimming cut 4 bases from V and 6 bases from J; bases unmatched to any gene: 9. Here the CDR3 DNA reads TGTGCCAGCAGTTTAACCGGGACAGGGGTGTCCAATGAGCAGTTCTTC. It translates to CASSLTGTGVSNEQFF.

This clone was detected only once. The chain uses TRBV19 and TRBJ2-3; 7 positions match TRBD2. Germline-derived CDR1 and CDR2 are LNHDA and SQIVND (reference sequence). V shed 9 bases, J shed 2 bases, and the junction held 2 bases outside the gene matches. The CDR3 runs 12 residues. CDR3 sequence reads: CASGGTTDTQYF. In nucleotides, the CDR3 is TGTGCCAGCGGGGGGACCACAGATACGCAGTATTTT.

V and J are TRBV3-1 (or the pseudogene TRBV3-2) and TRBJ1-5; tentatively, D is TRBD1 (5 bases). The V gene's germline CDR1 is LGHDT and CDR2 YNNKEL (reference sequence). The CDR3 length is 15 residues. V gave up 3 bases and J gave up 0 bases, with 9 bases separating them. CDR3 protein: CASSHAGVSNQPQHF. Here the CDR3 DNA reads TGTGCCAGCAGCCACGCGGGGGTTAGCAATCAGCCCCAGCATTTT.

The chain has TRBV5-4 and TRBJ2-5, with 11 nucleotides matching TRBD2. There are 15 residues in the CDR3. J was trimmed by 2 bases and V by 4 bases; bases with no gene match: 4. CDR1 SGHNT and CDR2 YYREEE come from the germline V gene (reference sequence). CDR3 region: CASSPRTSGQETQYF. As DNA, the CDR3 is TGTGCCAGCAGCCCTCGGACTAGCGGGCAAGAGACCCAGTACTTC.

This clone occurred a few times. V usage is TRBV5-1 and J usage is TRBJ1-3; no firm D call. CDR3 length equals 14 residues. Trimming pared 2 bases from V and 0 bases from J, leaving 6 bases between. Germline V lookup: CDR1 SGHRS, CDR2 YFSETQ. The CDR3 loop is CASSFASSGNTIYF. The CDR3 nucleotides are TGCGCCAGCAGCTTCGCGTCCTCTGGAAACACCATATATTTT. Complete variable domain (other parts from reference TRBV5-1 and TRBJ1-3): KAGVTQTPRYLIKTRGQQVTLSCSPISGHRSVSWYQQTPGQGLQFLFEYFSETQRNKGNFPGRFSGRQFSNSRSEMNVSTLELGDSALYLCASSFASSGNTIYFGEGSWLTVV.

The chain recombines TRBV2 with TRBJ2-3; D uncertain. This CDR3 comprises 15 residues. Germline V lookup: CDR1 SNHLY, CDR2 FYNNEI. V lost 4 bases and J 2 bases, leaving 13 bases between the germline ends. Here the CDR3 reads CASSVGQPNTDTQYF. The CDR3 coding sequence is TGTGCCAGCAGTGTTGGGCAACCCAACACAGATACGCAGTATTTT.

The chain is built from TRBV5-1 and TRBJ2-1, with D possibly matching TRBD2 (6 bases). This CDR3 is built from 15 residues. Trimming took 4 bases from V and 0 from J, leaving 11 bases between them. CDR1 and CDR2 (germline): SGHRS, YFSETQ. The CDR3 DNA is TGCGCCAGCAGCCCGGGGGTTAGCTCCTACAATGAGCAGTTCTTC. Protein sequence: CASSPGVSSYNEQFF.

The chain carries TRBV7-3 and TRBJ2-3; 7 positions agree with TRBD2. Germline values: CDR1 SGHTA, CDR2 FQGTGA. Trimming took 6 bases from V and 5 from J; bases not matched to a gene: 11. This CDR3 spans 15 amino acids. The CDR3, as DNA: TGTGCCAGCAGTCCTTTCTTGCGGGGGTTAGATACGCAGTATTTT. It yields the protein CASSPFLRGLDTQYF.

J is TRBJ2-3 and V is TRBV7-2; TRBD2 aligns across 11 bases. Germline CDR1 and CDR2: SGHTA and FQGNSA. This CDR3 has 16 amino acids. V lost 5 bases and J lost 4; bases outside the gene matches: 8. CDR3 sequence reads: CASSHYTSGGADTQYF. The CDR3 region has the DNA TGTGCCAGCAGCCACTACACTAGCGGGGGCGCAGATACGCAGTATTTT.

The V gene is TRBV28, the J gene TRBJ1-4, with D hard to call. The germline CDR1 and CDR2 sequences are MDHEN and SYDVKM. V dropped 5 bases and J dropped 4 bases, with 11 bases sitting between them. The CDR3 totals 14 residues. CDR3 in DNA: TGTGCCAGCAGTCCCCGGGGTAATAATGAAAAACTGTTTTTT. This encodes CASSPRGNNEKLFF.

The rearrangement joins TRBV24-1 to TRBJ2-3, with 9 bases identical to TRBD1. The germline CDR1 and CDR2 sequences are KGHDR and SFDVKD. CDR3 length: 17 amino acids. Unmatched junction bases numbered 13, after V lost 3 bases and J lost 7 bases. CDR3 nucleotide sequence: TGTGCCACCAGTGATATACCAACCGGGACAGGGCTACATACGCAGTATTTT. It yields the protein CATSDIPTGTGLHTQYF.

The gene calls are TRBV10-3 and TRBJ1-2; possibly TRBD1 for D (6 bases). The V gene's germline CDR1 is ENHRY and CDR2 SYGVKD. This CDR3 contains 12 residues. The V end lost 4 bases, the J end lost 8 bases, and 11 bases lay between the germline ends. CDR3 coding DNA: TGTGCCATCAGTGTACAGGGTGAAGGCTACACCTTC. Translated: CAISVQGEGYTF.

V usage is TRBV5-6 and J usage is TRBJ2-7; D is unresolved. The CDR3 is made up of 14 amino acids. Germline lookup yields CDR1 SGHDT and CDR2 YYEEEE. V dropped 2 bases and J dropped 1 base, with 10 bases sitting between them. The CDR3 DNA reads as TGTGCCAGCAGCTTATTCGACACATCCTACGAGCAGTACTTC. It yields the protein CASSLFDTSYEQYF. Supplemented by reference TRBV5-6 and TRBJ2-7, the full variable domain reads DAGVTQSPTHLIKTRGQQVTLRCSPKSGHDTVSWYQQALGQGPQFIFQYYEEEERQRGNFPDRFSGHQFPNYSSELNVNALLLGDSALYLCASSLFDTSYEQYFGPGTRLTVT.

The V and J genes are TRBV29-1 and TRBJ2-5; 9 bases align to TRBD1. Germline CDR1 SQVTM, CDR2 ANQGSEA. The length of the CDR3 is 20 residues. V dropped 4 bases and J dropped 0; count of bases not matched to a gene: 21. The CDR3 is CSVGVSYPGQGTPDQETQYF. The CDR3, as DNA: TGCAGCGTTGGGGTAAGCTATCCGGGACAGGGTACACCGGACCAAGAGACCCAGTACTTC.

CDR3 region: CASSLDGSYHQPQHF. Written as DNA, the CDR3 is TGTGCCAGCAGTCTGGATGGGAGTTATCATCAGCCCCAGCATTTT. The chain is built from TRBV2 and TRBJ1-5; no firm D call. Germline loops: CDR1 SNHLY, CDR2 FYNNEI. The V gene lost 5 bases and the J gene lost 5 bases, with 16 bases spanning the gap. The CDR3 has 15 residues.

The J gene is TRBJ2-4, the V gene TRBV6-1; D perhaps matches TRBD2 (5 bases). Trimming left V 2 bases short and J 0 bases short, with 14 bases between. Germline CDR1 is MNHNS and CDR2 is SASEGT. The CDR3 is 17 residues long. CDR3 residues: CASSEQYPGLAKNIQYF. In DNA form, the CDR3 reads TGTGCCAGCAGTGAACAATATCCAGGACTAGCCAAAAACATTCAGTACTTC.

DNA for the CDR3: TGTGCCAGCAGCGTAAACAGGGAAATGGGTGAGCAGTTCTTC. Translation: CASSVNREMGEQFF. The rearrangement joins TRBV11-2 to TRBJ2-1; the D gene is possibly TRBD1 (6 bases). CDR1 and CDR2 (germline): SGHAT, FQNNGV. V was cut by 5 bases and J by 9 bases, with 17 bases left in between. The CDR3 extends over 14 amino acids. Full variable domain (missing parts from reference TRBV11-2 and TRBJ2-1): EAGVAQSPRYKIIEKRQSVAFWCNPISGHATLYWYQQILGQGPKLLIQFQNNGVVDDSQLPKDRFSAERLKGVDSTLKIQPAKLEDSAVYLCASSVNREMGEQFFGPGTRLTVL.

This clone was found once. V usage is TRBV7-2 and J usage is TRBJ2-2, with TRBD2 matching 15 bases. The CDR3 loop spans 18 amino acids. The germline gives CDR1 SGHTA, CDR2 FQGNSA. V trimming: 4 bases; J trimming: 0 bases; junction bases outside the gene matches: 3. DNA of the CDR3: TGTGCCAGCAGCTGGGGACTAGCGGGGGGCGCGAACACCGGGGAGCTGTTTTTT. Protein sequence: CASSWGLAGGANTGELFF.

The CDR3 is CASSVSSLTDTQYF. CDR3 nucleotide sequence: TGCGCCAGCAGCGTGTCCTCCCTCACAGATACGCAGTATTTT. The chain recombines TRBV5-1 with TRBJ2-3; D gene uncertain. Trimming removed 4 bases at V and 2 bases at J, with 11 bases between. Germline CDR1 and CDR2: SGHRS and YFSETQ. The CDR3 length is 14 residues.

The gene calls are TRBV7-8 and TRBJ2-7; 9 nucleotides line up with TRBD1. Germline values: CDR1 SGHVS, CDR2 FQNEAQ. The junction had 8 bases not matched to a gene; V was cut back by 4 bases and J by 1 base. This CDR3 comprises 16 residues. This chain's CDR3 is CASSSPGQGTSYEQYF. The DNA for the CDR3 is TGTGCCAGCAGCTCCCCCGGACAGGGGACTTCCTACGAGCAGTACTTC.